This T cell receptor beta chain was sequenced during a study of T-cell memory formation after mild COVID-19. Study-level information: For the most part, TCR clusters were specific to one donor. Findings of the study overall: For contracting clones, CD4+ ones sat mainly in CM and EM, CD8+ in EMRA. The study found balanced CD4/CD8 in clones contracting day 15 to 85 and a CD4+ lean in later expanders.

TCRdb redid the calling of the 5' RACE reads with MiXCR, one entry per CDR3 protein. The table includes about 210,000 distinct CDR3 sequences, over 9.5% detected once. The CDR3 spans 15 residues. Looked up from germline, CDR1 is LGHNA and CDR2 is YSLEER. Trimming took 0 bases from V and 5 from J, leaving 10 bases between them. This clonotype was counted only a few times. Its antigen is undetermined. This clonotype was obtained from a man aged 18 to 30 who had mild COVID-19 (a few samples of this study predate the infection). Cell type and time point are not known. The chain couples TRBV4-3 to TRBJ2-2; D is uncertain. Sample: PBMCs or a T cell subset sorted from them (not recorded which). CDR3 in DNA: TGCGCCAGCAGCCAAGATCTGGCCCTTACCGGGGAGCTGTTTTTT. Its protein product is CASSQDLALTGELFF.